A selection of T cell receptor beta chains follows, all from one sample in a study of metastatic and nonmetastatic thyroid tumors. TCRdb re-processed the PCR reads through MiXCR. This table has around 10,000 clones, under 35% appearing once. Sequenced sample: tumor tissue. The source of these receptors is a female donor with papillary thyroid cancer or a benign thyroid nodule (not recorded which). Some clones in this sample may be carry-over from other donors' samples. CDR3s include the opening cysteine and the closing phenylalanine or tryptophan. Fields, in order: J gene, clone size, D gene, V gene, CDR3 protein, CDR3 DNA. A D gene is named only where the DNA matches it firmly. The size field is filled for only some rows; it gives once, few, many or a size class.

>TRBJ2-3|few|-|TRBV6-5
CASSPQEGASHTDTQYF
TGTGCCAGCAGCCCCCAGGAGGGAGCAAGTCACACAGATACGCAGTATTTT
>TRBJ2-1|-|TRBD2|TRBV9
CASSPSGASGSEGEQFF
TGTGCCAGCAGCCCTTCTGGGGCTAGCGGGAGTGAAGGTGAGCAGTTCTTC
>TRBJ2-3|once|TRBD2|TRBV3-1
CASILRTSGVFTDTQYF
TGTGCCAGCATCCTTCGGACTAGCGGGGTGTTCACAGATACGCAGTATTTT
>TRBJ1-1|once|TRBD1|TRBV6-1
CASNPDRASEAFF
TGTGCCAGCAATCCCGACAGGGCCTCGGAAGCTTTCTTT
>TRBJ2-5|-|-|TRBV20-1
CSASTITGFQETQYF
TGCAGTGCCAGCACCATAACAGGGTTCCAAGAGACCCAGTACTTC
>TRBJ2-3|-|-|TRBV4-1
CASIQDLGVSTDTQYF
TGCGCCAGCATCCAAGATCTGGGCGTGAGCACAGATACGCAGTATTTT
>TRBJ2-7|many|-|TRBV20-1
CSTSGPTYEQYF
TGCAGTACTAGTGGCCCTACCTACGAGCAGTACTTC
>TRBJ2-7|-|-|TRBV20-1
CSANPIAQSGTVSYEQYF
TGCAGTGCTAATCCAATAGCCCAGTCTGGGACGGTCTCCTACGAGCAGTACTTC
>TRBJ2-5|medium-sized|-|TRBV11-1
CASSCPWETQYF
TGTGCCAGCAGCTGTCCTTGGGAGACCCAGTACTTC
>TRBJ2-2|-|-|TRBV20-1
CSASGDSKGGELFF
TGCAGTGCTAGTGGGGACTCGAAGGGCGGGGAGCTGTTTTTT
>TRBJ2-1|-|-|TRBV20-1
CSAETGSYTYNEQFF
TGCAGTGCTGAGACAGGCAGTTACACCTACAATGAGCAGTTCTTC
>TRBJ2-1|-|TRBD2|TRBV5-1
CASSRSGAGGFNEQFF
TGCGCCAGCAGCCGGTCTGGGGCGGGAGGGTTCAATGAGCAGTTCTTC
>TRBJ1-1|medium-sized|TRBD1|TRBV5-5
CASSSGQGAPEAFF
TGTGCCAGCAGTTCTGGACAGGGGGCTCCTGAAGCTTTCTTT
>TRBJ2-1|-|TRBD2|TRBV5-1
CASSPSGNTYNEQSF
TGCGCCAGCAGCCCTAGCGGGAATACTTACAATGAGCAGTCCTTC
>TRBJ1-6|many|-|TRBV3-1
CASRGINSPLHF
TGTGCCAGCCGAGGCATTAATTCACCCCTCCACTTT
>TRBJ1-2|-|-|TRBV6-1
CASREDGYTF
TGTGCCAGCAGGGAGGATGGCTACACCTTC
>TRBJ2-5|many|TRBD2|TRBV30
CAWRPGLQRETQYF
TGTGCCTGGAGGCCGGGACTACAGAGAGAGACCCAGTACTTC
>TRBJ2-1|-|-|TRBV18
CASSPLQGYNEQFF
TGTGCCAGCTCACCGCTCCAGGGTTACAATGAGCAGTTCTTC
>TRBJ1-2|-|TRBD1|TRBV3-1
CASSHGQGAVGYTF
TGTGCCAGCAGCCACGGACAGGGGGCGGTTGGCTACACCTTC
>TRBJ1-1|-|TRBD1|TRBV20-1
CSACRDTGGTEAFF
TGCAGTGCGTGCCGGGACACAGGGGGTACTGAAGCTTTCTTT
>TRBJ1-5|medium-sized|TRBD1|TRBV20-1
CSASDRGDNQPQHF
TGCAGTGCTAGTGACAGGGGCGACAATCAGCCCCAGCATTTT
>TRBJ1-4|-|-|TRBV18
CASSQPGTRNEKLFF
TGTGCCAGCTCACAACCAGGAACTAGGAATGAAAAACTGTTTTTT
>TRBJ2-3|-|TRBD2|TRBV20-1
CSATSGSVSDTQYF
TGCAGTGCCACGAGCGGGAGCGTCTCAGATACGCAGTATTTT
>TRBJ2-7|few|TRBD1|TRBV6-6
CASSYSGTGFFEQYF
TGTGCCAGCAGTTACTCCGGGACAGGGTTTTTCGAGCAGTACTTC
>TRBJ1-5|-|-|TRBV4-2
CASSQDVTAYNQPQHF
TGTGCCAGCAGCCAAGACGTGACAGCCTACAATCAGCCCCAGCATTTT
>TRBJ2-7|medium-sized|-|TRBV27
CASRGTSIFKPYF
TGTGCCAGCAGGGGGACATCCATTTTTAAGCCGTACTTC